This entry describes one T cell receptor beta chain. Its matching antigen is unknown. 5'RACE primed from the constant segment yielded TCR alpha and TCR beta cDNA libraries bearing sample barcodes and UMIs. TCRdb reprocessed the 5' RACE reads via MiXCR and lists one record per CDR3 protein. The sample shows fewer than 650,000 distinct CDR3 sequences, 15% to 20% of them seen only once. This specimen comes from a study of T-cell memory formation after mild COVID-19. At the level of the study: Across donors, TCR clusters were largely donor specific. Study findings and constraints: Clonal second-wave expansions that peaked on day 37 had unconfirmed SARS-CoV-2 specificity. CD4+ bias marked clones expanding day 15 to 37, unlike balanced contracting clones.

The origin of this receptor is an adult woman who had mild COVID-19 (a few samples of this study predate the infection). Cell type and time point are not known. What was sequenced was PBMCs or a T cell subset sorted from them (not recorded which).

The chain's CDR3 is CASSLGSTGETQYF. The CDR3 region has the DNA TGTGCCAGCAGCCTTGGTTCCACGGGAGAGACCCAGTACTTC. This chain connects TRBV7-3 to TRBJ2-5; no clear D. This CDR3 contains 14 residues. Trimming pared 5 bases from V and 4 bases from J, leaving 14 bases between. The V gene's germline CDR1 is SGHTA and CDR2 FQGTGA.